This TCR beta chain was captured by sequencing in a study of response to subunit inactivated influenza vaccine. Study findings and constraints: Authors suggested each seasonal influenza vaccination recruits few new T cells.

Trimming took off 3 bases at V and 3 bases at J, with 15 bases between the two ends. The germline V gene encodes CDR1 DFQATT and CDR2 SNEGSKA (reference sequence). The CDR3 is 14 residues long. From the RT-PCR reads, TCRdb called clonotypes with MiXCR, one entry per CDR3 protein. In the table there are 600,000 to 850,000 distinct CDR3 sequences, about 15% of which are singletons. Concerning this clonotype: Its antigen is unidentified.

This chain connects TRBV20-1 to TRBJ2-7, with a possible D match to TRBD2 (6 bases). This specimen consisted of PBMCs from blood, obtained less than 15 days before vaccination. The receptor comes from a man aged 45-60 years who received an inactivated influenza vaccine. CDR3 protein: CSASPPGLIYEQYF. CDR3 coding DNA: TGCAGTGCTAGTCCCCCGGGACTTATCTACGAGCAGTACTTC.